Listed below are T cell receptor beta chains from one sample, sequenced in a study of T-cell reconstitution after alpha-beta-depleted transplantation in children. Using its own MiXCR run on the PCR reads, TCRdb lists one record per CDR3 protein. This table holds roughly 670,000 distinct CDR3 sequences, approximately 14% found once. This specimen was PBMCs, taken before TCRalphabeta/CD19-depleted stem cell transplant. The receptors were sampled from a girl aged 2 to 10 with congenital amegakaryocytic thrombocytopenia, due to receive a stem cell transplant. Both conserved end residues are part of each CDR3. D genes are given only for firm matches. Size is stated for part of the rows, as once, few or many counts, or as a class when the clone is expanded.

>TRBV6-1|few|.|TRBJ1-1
CASSFAAGYTEAFF
TGTGCCAGCAGCTTTGCGGCGGGGTACACTGAAGCTTTCTTT
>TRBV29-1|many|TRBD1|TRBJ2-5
CSAGDSQETQYF
TGCAGCGCTGGGGACAGCCAAGAGACCCAGTACTTC
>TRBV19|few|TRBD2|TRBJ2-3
CASSGLAGGPRAQYF
TGTGCCAGTAGTGGTCTAGCGGGAGGGCCTAGGGCGCAGTATTTT
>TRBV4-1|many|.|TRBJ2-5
CASSPEPTLIAQETQYF
TGCGCCAGCAGCCCAGAACCCACGTTGATCGCTCAAGAGACCCAGTACTTC
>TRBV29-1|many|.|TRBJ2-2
CSVELGTNTGELFF
TGCAGCGTTGAGCTAGGGACGAACACCGGGGAGCTGTTTTTT
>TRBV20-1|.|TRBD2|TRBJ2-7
CSASVGGSLEQYF
TGCAGTGCTAGTGTGGGCGGGAGCTTGGAGCAGTACTTC
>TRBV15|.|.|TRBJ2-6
CATSRDVEGRDGANVLTF
TGTGCCACCAGCAGAGATGTAGAGGGCAGGGATGGGGCCAACGTCCTGACTTTC
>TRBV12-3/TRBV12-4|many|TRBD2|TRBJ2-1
CASSTQTSGPYNEQFF
TGTGCCAGCAGTACCCAGACTAGCGGGCCTTACAATGAGCAGTTCTTC
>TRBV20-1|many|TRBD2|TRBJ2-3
CSARHPGLAVSTDTQYF
TGCAGTGCTAGACACCCGGGACTAGCAGTCAGCACAGATACGCAGTATTTT
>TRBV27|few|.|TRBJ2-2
CASSLVSRGFTGELFF
TGTGCCAGCAGTTTGGTCTCGCGGGGATTCACCGGGGAGCTGTTTTTT
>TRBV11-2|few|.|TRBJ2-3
CAIRPGTDTQYF
TGTGCCATCCGACCGGGAACAGATACGCAGTATTTT
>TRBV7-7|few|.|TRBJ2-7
CASSNGPADEQYF
TGTGCCAGCAGCAACGGGCCCGCCGACGAGCAGTACTTC
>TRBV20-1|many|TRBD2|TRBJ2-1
CSALTSGRNEQFF
TGCAGTGCTTTGACTAGCGGGAGAAATGAGCAGTTCTTC
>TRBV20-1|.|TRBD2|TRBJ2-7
CSAASREEYEQYF
TGCAGTGCCGCCTCTCGGGAGGAATACGAGCAGTACTTC
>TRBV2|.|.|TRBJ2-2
CASSGSGFPTGELFF
TGTGCCAGCAGTGGTAGCGGCTTTCCGACCGGGGAGCTGTTTTTT
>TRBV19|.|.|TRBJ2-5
CASSIRTQETQYF
TGTGCCAGTAGTATCCGGACCCAAGAGACCCAGTACTTC
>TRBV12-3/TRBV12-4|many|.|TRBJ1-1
CASTVQDSEAFF
TGTGCCAGCACCGTACAGGACTCTGAAGCTTTCTTT
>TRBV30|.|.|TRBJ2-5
CAYRVQETQYF
TGTGCCTACAGGGTGCAAGAGACCCAGTACTTC
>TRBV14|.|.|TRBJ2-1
CASSLLLGSEQFF
TGTGCCAGCAGCCTACTACTGGGTTCTGAGCAGTTCTTC
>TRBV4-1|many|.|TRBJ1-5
CASSQGHSNQPQHF
TGCGCCAGCAGCCAAGGCCATAGCAATCAGCCCCAGCATTTT
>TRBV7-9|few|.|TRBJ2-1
CASSSSRGNHNEQFF
TGTGCCAGCAGCTCCTCCCGGGGGAATCACAATGAGCAGTTCTTC
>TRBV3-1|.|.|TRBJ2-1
CASSPDGGINEQFF
TGTGCCAGCAGCCCCGATGGGGGTATCAATGAGCAGTTCTTC
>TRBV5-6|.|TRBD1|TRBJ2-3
CASNSPGQEIGDTQYF
TGTGCCAGCAACTCGCCGGGACAGGAGATAGGGGATACGCAGTATTTT
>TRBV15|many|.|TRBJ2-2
CATSRFNTGELFF
TGTGCCACCAGCAGATTTAACACCGGGGAGCTGTTTTTT
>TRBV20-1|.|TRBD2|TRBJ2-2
CSALAGSGELFF
TGCAGTGCCCTAGCGGGAAGTGGGGAGCTGTTTTTT